This TCR beta chain came from a study of OX40 agonist ivuxolimab in advanced cancers. Only in-frame clones appear in the TCRdb table, and some are missing; sequencing was by immunoSEQ multiplex PCR. The table lists several thousand clones, roughly 77% of them singletons, with 9.5% to 15% in the top ten. This specimen was CD4+ or CD8+ T cells sorted from blood, taken in a trial of the OX40 agonist ivuxolimab. The origin of this receptor is an adult with an advanced solid tumor such as melanoma, head and neck, liver or kidney cancer.

The CDR3 DNA reads as TGTGCCAGCAGCCCCGCAGCCAGGGGAGAAAGCGAGCAGTACTTC. This codes for CASSPAARGESEQYF. The rearrangement uses TRBV7-9 and TRBJ2-7; D possibly corresponds to TRBD1 (6 bases). CDR1 is SEHNR, CDR2 FQNEAQ, per germline (reference sequence). The CDR3 is 15 residues long. Trimming stripped 5 bases from V and 6 bases from J, with 20 bases between.